This T cell receptor (beta chain) was obtained from a study of blood T cell repertoires in COVID-19. Data came from immunoSEQ multiplex PCR; TCRdb stores just in-frame clones and leaves some out. Of over 150,000 clones listed, approximately 90% are singletons. The CDR3 consists of 14 residues. Germline-derived CDR1 and CDR2 are MNHEY and SVGAGI. V dropped 8 bases and J dropped 4 bases, with 18 bases sitting between them. The chain uses TRBV6-5 and TRBJ2-7; the D gene is possibly TRBD1 (6 bases). Material: peripheral blood. The receptor's source is a man aged 50-60 years with COVID-19, enrolled during active disease. The CDR3 coding sequence is TGTGCCAGCTTCGGCACGGACAGATCTTACGAGCAGTACTTC. Its translation: CASFGTDRSYEQYF.